These T cell receptor beta chains were read from a single sample in a study of blood T cell repertoires in COVID-19. Assay: immunoSEQ multiplex PCR; the TCRdb copy retains only in-frame clones and omits some. Among a few hundred thousand clones, around 89% were seen once, and the ten largest hold around 3%. Sequencing used peripheral blood. These receptors were taken from a woman aged 25 to 39 with COVID-19, enrolled during active disease. CDR3s include the opening cysteine and the closing phenylalanine or tryptophan. Fields, in order: J gene, D gene, V gene, clone size, CDR3 DNA, CDR3 protein. A D gene is named only where the DNA matches it firmly. The listing skips clone size in some rows; elsewhere it reads once, few, many or a size class.

J gene: TRBJ2-3
D gene: TRBD1
V gene: TRBV5-1
clone size: .
CDR3 DNA: TGCGCCAGCAGCTTGGACGGGTGGGGACAGATCATCACAGATACGCAGTATTTT
CDR3 protein: CASSLDGWGQIITDTQYF

J gene: TRBJ2-1
D gene: .
V gene: TRBV7-9
clone size: .
CDR3 DNA: TGTGCCAGCAGCTTCATAGCGAAAACCTACAATGAGCAGTTCTTC
CDR3 protein: CASSFIAKTYNEQFF

J gene: TRBJ1-6
D gene: TRBD1
V gene: TRBV10-2
clone size: .
CDR3 DNA: TGCGCCAGCAGTGTGGACAGGGCCTATAATTCACCCCTCCACTTT
CDR3 protein: CASSVDRAYNSPLHF

J gene: TRBJ2-7
D gene: .
V gene: TRBV27
clone size: .
CDR3 DNA: TGTGCCAGCAGTCCTATGGGGGGTTACGAGCAGTACTTC
CDR3 protein: CASSPMGGYEQYF

J gene: TRBJ1-3
D gene: .
V gene: TRBV6-5
clone size: once
CDR3 DNA: TGTGCCAGCAGCCACTCTGGAAACACCATATATTTT
CDR3 protein: CASSHSGNTIYF

J gene: TRBJ1-2
D gene: TRBD1
V gene: TRBV4-1
clone size: .
CDR3 DNA: TGCGCCAGCAGACCCGGACAGGGGGAATATGGCTACACCTTC
CDR3 protein: CASRPGQGEYGYTF

J gene: TRBJ1-4
D gene: .
V gene: TRBV5-6
clone size: .
CDR3 DNA: TGTGCCAGCAGCCTGGGACGAGGCGAAAAACTGTTTTTT
CDR3 protein: CASSLGRGEKLFF

J gene: TRBJ2-5
D gene: .
V gene: TRBV2
clone size: .
CDR3 DNA: TGTGCCAGCAATAGTGGCGGGCTACAAGAGACCCAGTACTTC
CDR3 protein: CASNSGGLQETQYF

J gene: TRBJ2-2
D gene: .
V gene: TRBV7-9
clone size: .
CDR3 DNA: TGTGCCAGCAGCTTAGGGCCAGGATTAAACACCGGGGAGCTGTTTTTT
CDR3 protein: CASSLGPGLNTGELFF

J gene: TRBJ2-3
D gene: .
V gene: TRBV6-1
clone size: .
CDR3 DNA: TGTGCCAGCAGTGAACGCCCGGCGGGCACAGATACGCAGTATTTT
CDR3 protein: CASSERPAGTDTQYF

J gene: TRBJ2-1
D gene: TRBD1
V gene: TRBV9
clone size: .
CDR3 DNA: TGTGCCAGCAGCGTAGGACAGGGTGCCTACAATGAGCAGTTCTTC
CDR3 protein: CASSVGQGAYNEQFF

J gene: TRBJ2-7
D gene: TRBD2
V gene: TRBV29-1
clone size: .
CDR3 DNA: TGCAGCGGCAGACTAGCGGGGGGCTACGAGCAGTACTTC
CDR3 protein: CSGRLAGGYEQYF

J gene: TRBJ1-5
D gene: .
V gene: TRBV12-3/TRBV12-4
clone size: .
CDR3 DNA: TGTGCCAGCAGTTTGTTTGTACAGCCCCAGCATTTT
CDR3 protein: CASSLFVQPQHF

J gene: TRBJ1-5
D gene: .
V gene: TRBV7-8
clone size: .
CDR3 DNA: TGTGCCAGCAGCACAGCGGGGACTGCGGTTAGGGGTCAGCCCCAGCATTTT
CDR3 protein: CASSTAGTAVRGQPQHF

J gene: TRBJ2-1
D gene: .
V gene: TRBV6-2/TRBV6-3
clone size: .
CDR3 DNA: TGTGCCAGCAGTTACGAGTCCTACAATGAGCAGTTCTTC
CDR3 protein: CASSYESYNEQFF

J gene: TRBJ2-7
D gene: TRBD1
V gene: TRBV28
clone size: .
CDR3 DNA: TGTGCCAGCAGTCATGGGGACAGGGGGGCCTACGAGCAGTACTTC
CDR3 protein: CASSHGDRGAYEQYF

J gene: TRBJ2-1
D gene: TRBD2
V gene: TRBV11-3
clone size: .
CDR3 DNA: TGTGCCAGCAGCCCTCGTCCGGGACTAGCAGGTAATGAGCAGTTCTTC
CDR3 protein: CASSPRPGLAGNEQFF

J gene: TRBJ1-4
D gene: .
V gene: TRBV29-1
clone size: .
CDR3 DNA: TGCAGCGTTGAACCGGCAGGGAATAATGAAAAACTGTTTTTT
CDR3 protein: CSVEPAGNNEKLFF

J gene: TRBJ1-5
D gene: .
V gene: TRBV5-6
clone size: .
CDR3 DNA: TGTGCCAGCAGCTGGGGGGTTGATCAGCCCCAGCATTTT
CDR3 protein: CASSWGVDQPQHF

J gene: TRBJ2-2
D gene: TRBD1
V gene: TRBV24-1
clone size: once
CDR3 DNA: TGTGCCACCCTGGACAGGGCGGGCACCGGGGAGCTGTTTTTT
CDR3 protein: CATLDRAGTGELFF

J gene: TRBJ2-3
D gene: .
V gene: TRBV2
clone size: .
CDR3 DNA: TGTGCCAGCAGTGAAGGGCTAGCGTTAGATACGCAGTATTTT
CDR3 protein: CASSEGLALDTQYF

J gene: TRBJ2-5
D gene: .
V gene: TRBV24-1
clone size: .
CDR3 DNA: TGTGCCACCTCGGGGTTTCGGGCCGAAGAGACCCAGTACTTC
CDR3 protein: CATSGFRAEETQYF

J gene: TRBJ2-1
D gene: .
V gene: TRBV5-1
clone size: many
CDR3 DNA: TGCGCCAGCAGCTTGGTAAGCTTTTCCAATGAGCAGTTCTTC
CDR3 protein: CASSLVSFSNEQFF

J gene: TRBJ1-1
D gene: .
V gene: TRBV9
clone size: .
CDR3 DNA: TGTGCCAGCAGCCCACGGACAGAAGCTTTCTTT
CDR3 protein: CASSPRTEAFF

J gene: TRBJ2-3
D gene: TRBD2
V gene: TRBV9
clone size: .
CDR3 DNA: TGTGCCAGCAGCGTAGTTTCTGCGGGGGGTCCAGATACGCAGTATTTT
CDR3 protein: CASSVVSAGGPDTQYF

J gene: TRBJ2-1
D gene: .
V gene: TRBV27
clone size: .
CDR3 DNA: TGTGCCAGCAGTATTACAGGGGTTAGACTCGGGGGGGCGGTTGAGCAGTTCTTC
CDR3 protein: CASSITGVRLGGAVEQFF

J gene: TRBJ2-1
D gene: TRBD2
V gene: TRBV4-3
clone size: .
CDR3 DNA: TGCGCCAGCAGCCGAGGGACTAGCGGGAGACTAGAACAGTTCTTC
CDR3 protein: CASSRGTSGRLEQFF

J gene: TRBJ1-4
D gene: .
V gene: TRBV2
clone size: once
CDR3 DNA: TGTGCCAGCAGTGTGAACCCGGGAGGAGAAAAACTGTTTTTT
CDR3 protein: CASSVNPGGEKLFF

J gene: TRBJ2-5
D gene: TRBD1
V gene: TRBV7-2
clone size: .
CDR3 DNA: TGTGCCAGCAGCCCAAGGGACAGGACCGAGGGGGAGACCCAGTACTTC
CDR3 protein: CASSPRDRTEGETQYF

J gene: TRBJ2-2
D gene: TRBD1
V gene: TRBV24-1
clone size: .
CDR3 DNA: TGTGCCACCAGTGATACGGGGACAGCCCTCGGGGAGCTGTTTTTT
CDR3 protein: CATSDTGTALGELFF

J gene: TRBJ1-5
D gene: TRBD1
V gene: TRBV28
clone size: .
CDR3 DNA: TGTGCCAGCAGTCTCTCACCGGGACAGGGGGCGCTCGGGCAGCCCCAGCATTTT
CDR3 protein: CASSLSPGQGALGQPQHF

J gene: TRBJ2-3
D gene: TRBD2
V gene: TRBV5-1
clone size: .
CDR3 DNA: TGCGCCAGCAGCCCTACGGGAGGGTGGGGAGATACGCAGTATTTT
CDR3 protein: CASSPTGGWGDTQYF

J gene: TRBJ2-1
D gene: TRBD2
V gene: TRBV7-2
clone size: .
CDR3 DNA: TGTGCCAGCAGCTCACAAGGGCTAGCGGGAAACCTTGGGTTCTTC
CDR3 protein: CASSSQGLAGNLGFF

J gene: TRBJ1-5
D gene: TRBD1
V gene: TRBV19
clone size: .
CDR3 DNA: TGTGCCAGTAGTATAGCCCGGACAGGGGGTCAGCCCCAGCATTTT
CDR3 protein: CASSIARTGGQPQHF

J gene: TRBJ1-1
D gene: TRBD1
V gene: TRBV29-1
clone size: .
CDR3 DNA: TGCAGCGTTTGGGGGACAGGGGGTAAGACTGAAGCTTTCTTT
CDR3 protein: CSVWGTGGKTEAFF

J gene: TRBJ2-2
D gene: TRBD1
V gene: TRBV7-9
clone size: .
CDR3 DNA: TGTGCCAGCAGCTTACGGGACAGGGGGCAAACCGGGGAGCTGTTTTTT
CDR3 protein: CASSLRDRGQTGELFF

J gene: TRBJ2-1
D gene: TRBD2
V gene: TRBV11-3
clone size: .
CDR3 DNA: TGTGCCAGCAGCTCCATAGCGGGGGACTACAATGAGCAGTTCTTC
CDR3 protein: CASSSIAGDYNEQFF

J gene: TRBJ1-2
D gene: TRBD1
V gene: TRBV7-2
clone size: once
CDR3 DNA: TGTGCCAGCAGCCGACAGGGAGTTGATGGCTACACCTTC
CDR3 protein: CASSRQGVDGYTF

J gene: TRBJ2-2
D gene: TRBD1
V gene: TRBV28
clone size: .
CDR3 DNA: TGTGCCAGCAGTTTTGACAGGGGTACCGGGGAGCTGTTTTTT
CDR3 protein: CASSFDRGTGELFF

J gene: TRBJ1-2
D gene: .
V gene: TRBV24-1
clone size: .
CDR3 DNA: TGTGCCACCAGTGATTTGGAGGACTATGGCTACACCTTC
CDR3 protein: CATSDLEDYGYTF

J gene: TRBJ2-1
D gene: .
V gene: TRBV24-1
clone size: .
CDR3 DNA: TGTGCCACCAGTGATAGTTTCGGGAAGGATAGGTACAATGAGCAGTTCTTC
CDR3 protein: CATSDSFGKDRYNEQFF

J gene: TRBJ1-2
D gene: .
V gene: TRBV12-3/TRBV12-4
clone size: .
CDR3 DNA: TGTGCCAGCAGTATCCTCGAGAACGGCTACACCTTC
CDR3 protein: CASSILENGYTF

J gene: TRBJ2-1
D gene: TRBD1
V gene: TRBV5-6
clone size: .
CDR3 DNA: TGTGCCAGCAGCCTGGAAACAGGGGCCCCCTACAATGAGCAGTTCTTC
CDR3 protein: CASSLETGAPYNEQFF